Below, one T cell receptor beta chain is given with its context. TCRdb's copy holds only in-frame clones and misses some; the assay was immunoSEQ multiplex PCR. Among around 64,000 clones listed, 70% to 90% were seen once. These data originate in a study of blood T cell repertoires in COVID-19. Study information: In each case, the material was cDNA or gDNA derived from T cells, B-cell-depleted T cells, or PBMCs.

Sequencing was performed on peripheral blood. The sequence derives from a man aged 50 or older with active COVID-19.

The CDR3 DNA follows: TGTGCCAGCAGCCGAGACAGGGGGCATGGCTACACCTTC. Protein product: CASSRDRGHGYTF. The chain couples TRBV11-2 to TRBJ1-2; TRBD1 agrees at 10 bases. V trimming: 5 bases; J trimming: 6 bases; junction bases outside the gene matches: 3. CDR1 is SGHAT, CDR2 FQNNGV, per germline. The CDR3 is made up of 13 amino acids.